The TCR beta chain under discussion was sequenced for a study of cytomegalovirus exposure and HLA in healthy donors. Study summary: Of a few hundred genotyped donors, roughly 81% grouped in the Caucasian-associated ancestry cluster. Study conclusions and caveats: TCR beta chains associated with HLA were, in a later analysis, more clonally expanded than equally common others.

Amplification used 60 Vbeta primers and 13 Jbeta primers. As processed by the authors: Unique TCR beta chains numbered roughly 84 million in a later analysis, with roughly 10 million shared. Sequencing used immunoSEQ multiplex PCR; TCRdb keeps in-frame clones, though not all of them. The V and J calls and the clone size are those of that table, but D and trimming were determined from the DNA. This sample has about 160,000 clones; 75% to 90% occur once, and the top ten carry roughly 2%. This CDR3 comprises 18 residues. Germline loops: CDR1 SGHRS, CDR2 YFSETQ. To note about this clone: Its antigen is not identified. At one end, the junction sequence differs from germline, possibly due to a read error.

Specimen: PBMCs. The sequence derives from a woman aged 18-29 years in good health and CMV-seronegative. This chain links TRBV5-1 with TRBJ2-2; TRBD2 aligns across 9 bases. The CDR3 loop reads CASSPSGAASGNAGELFF. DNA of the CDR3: TGCGCCAGCAGCCCTTCGGGGGCCGCTAGCGGGAACGCCGGGGAGCTGTTTTTT.